A selection of T cell receptor beta chains follows, all from one sample in a study of T cell repertoires in cytomegalovirus infection. TCRdb processed the reads anew with MiXCR; each CDR3 protein has one entry. Among some 390,000 distinct CDR3 sequences listed, 18% were seen once. Material: PBMCs. Receptors were obtained from a human donor in good health (CMV status not recorded). Some clones in this sample may be carry-over from other donors' samples. Each CDR3 is given with its conserved first and last residue. D genes are given only for firm matches. Clone size is given for some rows only: seen once, a few or many times, or a class if the clone is expanded.

v_gene: TRBV5-1; j_gene: TRBJ2-1; abundance: NA; d_gene: NA; CDR3aa: CASRDEGSEQFF; CDR3nt: TGCGCCAGCAGAGACGAGGGGAGTGAGCAGTTCTTC
v_gene: TRBV6-6; j_gene: TRBJ2-7; abundance: NA; d_gene: NA; CDR3aa: CASSYRELGVSYEQYF; CDR3nt: TGTGCCAGCAGTTACAGGGAACTAGGGGTCTCCTACGAGCAGTACTTC
v_gene: TRBV4-1; j_gene: TRBJ1-2; abundance: NA; d_gene: NA; CDR3aa: CASSQGLGDLGIGYTF; CDR3nt: TGCGCCAGCAGCCAAGGCCTAGGCGATCTCGGGATTGGCTACACCTTC
v_gene: TRBV15; j_gene: TRBJ1-5; abundance: few; d_gene: NA; CDR3aa: CATSRGLGGNQPQHF; CDR3nt: TGTGCCACCAGCAGAGGATTGGGTGGGAATCAGCCCCAGCATTTT
v_gene: TRBV6-4; j_gene: TRBJ1-6; abundance: NA; d_gene: NA; CDR3aa: CASSLGLRGSPLHF; CDR3nt: TGTGCCAGCAGTCTCGGTCTTAGGGGTTCACCCCTCCACTTT
v_gene: TRBV28; j_gene: TRBJ2-7; abundance: NA; d_gene: TRBD1; CDR3aa: CASRRGRGLHEQYF; CDR3nt: TGTGCCAGCAGAAGAGGCAGGGGGCTCCACGAGCAGTACTTC
v_gene: TRBV19; j_gene: TRBJ1-1; abundance: NA; d_gene: TRBD1; CDR3aa: CASSPRNFNRGPMNTEAFF; CDR3nt: TGTGCCAGTAGTCCTCGTAACTTCAACAGGGGCCCCATGAACACTGAAGCTTTCTTT
v_gene: TRBV5-5; j_gene: TRBJ1-2; abundance: NA; d_gene: NA; CDR3aa: CASTLGPGQVYGYTF; CDR3nt: TGTGCCAGCACCTTGGGACCGGGACAAGTCTATGGCTACACCTTC
v_gene: TRBV11-2; j_gene: TRBJ1-3; abundance: many; d_gene: NA; CDR3aa: CASKNTRNSGNTIYF; CDR3nt: TGTGCCAGCAAAAACACCCGGAACTCTGGAAACACCATATATTTT
v_gene: TRBV12-5; j_gene: TRBJ1-5; abundance: few; d_gene: NA; CDR3aa: CASGLVPLLSGSNQPQHF; CDR3nt: TGTGCTAGTGGTTTGGTACCCCTCTTGTCCGGTAGCAATCAGCCCCAGCATTTT